The next 13 T cell receptor beta chains were all read from a single sample in a study of CD8+CD57+ T cells in acquired aplastic anemia. Using genomic DNA as the template, TCR beta VDJ and CDR3 profiling was carried out. TCRdb recomputed calls from the reads with MiXCR, one row per CDR3 protein. The data contain under 200,000 distinct CDR3 sequences, 48% of them singletons. Previously, flow cytometry had revealed CD8+CD57+ cell expansion in the patients chosen for sequencing. Sequencing used sorted CD4+, CD8+, or CD8+CD57+ T cells (not recorded which) from PBMCs. These receptors were collected from a human donor with aplastic anemia.

This clonotype was counted between two and nine times. V and J are TRBV15 and TRBJ2-5; possible D gene TRBD2, 5 bases. The CDR3 has 13 residues. Trimming stripped 5 bases from V and 9 bases from J, with 16 bases between. Germline V lookup: CDR1 LNHNV, CDR2 YYDKDF (reference sequence). The DNA of the CDR3 is TGTGCCACCAGCGCCCGTAGCGCGACGGCCCAGTACTTC. Translated: CATSARSATAQYF.

The chain links TRBV20-1 to TRBJ2-7; 8 bases are shared with TRBD1. The ends lost 6 bases at V and 3 bases at J; junction bases unmatched: 13. Germline lookup yields CDR1 DFQATT and CDR2 SNEGSKA (reference sequence). CDR3 length equals 15 residues. The CDR3 region is CSAWPAGQGDYEQYF. DNA for the CDR3: TGCAGTGCGTGGCCAGCAGGACAGGGAGACTACGAGCAGTACTTC.

This clonotype was recorded at least ten times. This rearrangement joins TRBV9 to TRBJ2-3; D tentatively fits TRBD1 or TRBD2 (6 bases each). Deletions cut 4 bases from V and 5 bases from J, with 17 bases between. CDR1 is SGDLS and CDR2 is YYNGEE in the germline V gene. CDR3 length: 15 amino acids. In DNA, the CDR3 is TGTGCCAGCAGCCCTGAGGGGGGCAATTTAGATACGCAGTATTTT. This sequence encodes CASSPEGGNLDTQYF.

This chain uses TRBV20-1 with TRBJ1-4; 9 bases line up with TRBD1. Per the germline V gene, CDR1 is DFQATT and CDR2 is SNEGSKA (reference sequence). The trim removed 3 bases at V and 7 bases at J, leaving 6 bases unmatched. The CDR3 is 14 amino acids. The CDR3 DNA sequence: TGCAGTGCTAGGGACAGGGGTTGGGGTGAAAAACTGTTTTTT. This encodes CSARDRGWGEKLFF.

This clonotype came up a few times. V gene TRBV20-1 combines with J gene TRBJ1-1, with 7 bases that match TRBD1. Germline CDR1 and CDR2: DFQATT and SNEGSKA (reference sequence). The CDR3 contains 14 residues. V shed 0 bases, J shed 5 bases, and the junction held 6 bases outside the gene matches. CDR3 bases: TGCAGTGCTAGAGATACAGGGGATAGTACTGAAGCTTTCTTT. Protein product: CSARDTGDSTEAFF.

The chain couples TRBV6-5 to TRBJ1-1; TRBD1 is a possible D gene (6 bases). Deletions cut 3 bases from V and 9 bases from J, with 23 bases between. CDR3 length: 16 amino acids. Looked up from germline, CDR1 is MNHEY and CDR2 is SVGAGI. For the CDR3, the DNA is TGTGCCAGCAGTTATAATCCGGGCAGGGGTGCTTCTAAAGCTTTCTTT. The encoded protein is CASSYNPGRGASKAFF.

Details on this clonotype: Being one base from a much bigger clone, this may be a read error. The gene calls are TRBV7-3 and TRBJ2-1; 7 positions match TRBD2. Trimming removed 3 bases from V and 10 bases from J; junction bases left unmatched: 12. This CDR3 comprises 15 residues. In germline, CDR1 is SGHTA, CDR2 FQGTGA. The CDR3 sequence is CASSFGRGGVQEQFF. Here the CDR3 DNA reads TGTGCCAGCAGCTTTGGTAGGGGAGGGGTACAAGAGCAGTTCTTC.

The rearrangement joins TRBV10-1 to TRBJ2-5, with D perhaps TRBD1 (6 bases). V was shortened by 1 base and J by 5 bases, with 14 bases between the two germline ends. Germline CDR1 is WNHNN and CDR2 is SYGVQD (reference sequence). CDR3 size: 15 residues. CDR3 in DNA: TGCGCCAGCAGTGAGTGGGGGCCGACCTGGGAGACCCAGTACTTC. It yields the protein CASSEWGPTWETQYF.

Many counts were recorded for this clonotype. V is TRBV7-2 and J is TRBJ2-3, with a tentative D call TRBD2 (5 bases). V lost 5 bases, J lost 2 bases, and 17 bases lay in between. Germline CDR1 SGHTA, CDR2 FQGNSA. The CDR3 runs 16 residues. CDR3 DNA: TGTGCCAGCAGCCCCTCCGTTGCACGGGACACAGATACGCAGTATTTT. This encodes CASSPSVARDTDTQYF.

This chain links TRBV2 with TRBJ2-4; possibly TRBD2 for D (8 bases). V shed 6 bases and J shed 1 base, with 16 bases lying between them. Germline values: CDR1 SNHLY, CDR2 FYNNEI. CDR3 length equals 16 residues. CDR3 DNA: TGTGCCAGCAGGGACAGGACTAGCTCTGCCAAAAACATTCAGTACTTC. Encoded protein: CASRDRTSSAKNIQYF.

The J gene is TRBJ2-5, the V gene TRBV7-2, with D perhaps TRBD1 (5 bases). The CDR3 has 12 amino acids. The V end was cut by 5 bases, the J end by 5 bases, with 9 bases between. Per the germline V gene, CDR1 is SGHTA and CDR2 is FQGNSA. CDR3 sequence (DNA): TGTGCCAGCAGCCCAGGGAAGGAGACCCAGTACTTC. This codes for CASSPGKETQYF.

This clonotype has a handful of counts. Being one base from a much bigger clone, this may be a read error. This chain uses TRBV15 with TRBJ2-7, with D tentatively TRBD1 or TRBD2 (5 bases each). Germline assignment: CDR1 LNHNV and CDR2 YYDKDF (reference sequence). This CDR3 region has 19 residues. DNA for the CDR3: TGTGCCACCAGCAGAACCGGGACCACCGCAACGGGATCCCCCTACGGGCAGTACTTC. This encodes CATSRTGTTATGSPYGQYF. The entire variable domain, with the rest obtained from reference TRBV15 and TRBJ2-7, is as follows: DAMVIQNPRYQVTQFGKPVTLSCSQTLNHNVMYWYQQKSSQAPKLLFHYYDKDFNNEADTPDNFQSRRPNTSFCFLDIRSPGLGDTAMYLCATSRTGTTATGSPYGQYFGPGTRLTVT.

A few counts support this clonotype. Compared with germline, one end of the junction differs, possibly owing to a read error. The V call is TRBV10-3, the J call TRBJ1-6; tentatively, D is TRBD1 (5 bases). Per the germline V gene, CDR1 is ENHRY and CDR2 is SYGVKD. The CDR3 extends over 13 amino acids. The CDR3 region has the DNA TGTGCCATCAGTGAGTCTATGAGGGGACTCACAGTGTTT. Translating gives CAISESMRGLTVF.